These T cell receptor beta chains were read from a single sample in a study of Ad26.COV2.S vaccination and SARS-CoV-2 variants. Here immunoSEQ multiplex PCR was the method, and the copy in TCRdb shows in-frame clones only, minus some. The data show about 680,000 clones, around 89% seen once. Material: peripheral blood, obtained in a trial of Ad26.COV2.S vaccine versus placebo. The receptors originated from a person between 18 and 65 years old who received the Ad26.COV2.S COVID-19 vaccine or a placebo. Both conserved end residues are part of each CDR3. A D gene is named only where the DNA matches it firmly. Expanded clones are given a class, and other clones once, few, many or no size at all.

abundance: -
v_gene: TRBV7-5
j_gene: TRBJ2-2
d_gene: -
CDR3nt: TGTGCCAGAAGCCTCACAGGGTTCTGGAACACCGGGGAGCTGTTTTTT
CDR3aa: CARSLTGFWNTGELFF

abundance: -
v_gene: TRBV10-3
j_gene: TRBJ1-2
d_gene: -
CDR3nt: TGTGCCATCAGTGAGGGGGGGAACTATGGCTACACCTTC
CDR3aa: CAISEGGNYGYTF

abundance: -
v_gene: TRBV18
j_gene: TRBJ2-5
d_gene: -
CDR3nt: TGTGCCAGCTCGGCTAAAGAGACCCAGTACTTC
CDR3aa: CASSAKETQYF

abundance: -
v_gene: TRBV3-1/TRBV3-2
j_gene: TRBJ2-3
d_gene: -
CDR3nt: TGTGCCAGCAGTCCCAGAAACACAGATACGCAGTATTTT
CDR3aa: CASSPRNTDTQYF

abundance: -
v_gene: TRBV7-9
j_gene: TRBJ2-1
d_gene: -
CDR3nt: TGTGCCAGCGGCGCGGGACAGTACAATGAGCAGTTCTTC
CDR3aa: CASGAGQYNEQFF

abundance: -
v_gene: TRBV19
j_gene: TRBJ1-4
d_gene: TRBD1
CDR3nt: TGTGCCAGTACCTCGGGACAGGGGGTCGCAACTAATGAAAAACTGTTTTTT
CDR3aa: CASTSGQGVATNEKLFF

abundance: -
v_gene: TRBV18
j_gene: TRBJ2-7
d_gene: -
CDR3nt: TGTGCCACCTCAAAATTCAGGCAAAACTACGAGCAGTACTTC
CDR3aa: CATSKFRQNYEQYF

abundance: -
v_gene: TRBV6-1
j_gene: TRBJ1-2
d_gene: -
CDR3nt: TGTGCCAGCAGTGAAGTAGCAGGGTACTATGGCTACACCTTC
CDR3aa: CASSEVAGYYGYTF

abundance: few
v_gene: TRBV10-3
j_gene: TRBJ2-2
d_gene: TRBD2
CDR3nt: TGTGCCATCAGCGCCGGGACTAGCGGCACCGGGGAGCTGTTTTTT
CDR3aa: CAISAGTSGTGELFF

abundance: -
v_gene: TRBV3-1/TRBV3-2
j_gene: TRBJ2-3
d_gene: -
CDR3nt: TGTGCCAGCAGCCAATTCAGGGGCGTAGATACGCAGTATTTT
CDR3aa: CASSQFRGVDTQYF

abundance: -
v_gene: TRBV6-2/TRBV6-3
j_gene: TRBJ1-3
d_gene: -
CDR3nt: TGTGCCAGCAGTTGGAACTCTGGAAACACCATATATTTT
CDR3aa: CASSWNSGNTIYF

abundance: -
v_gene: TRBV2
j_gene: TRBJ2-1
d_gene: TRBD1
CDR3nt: TGTGCCAGCAGCAGGACAGGGGCTTACAATGAGCAGTTCTTC
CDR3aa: CASSRTGAYNEQFF

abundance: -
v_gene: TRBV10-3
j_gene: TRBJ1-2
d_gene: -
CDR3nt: TGTGCCATCAGTGAGTCGAAGGGGTCCTATGGCTACACCTTC
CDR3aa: CAISESKGSYGYTF

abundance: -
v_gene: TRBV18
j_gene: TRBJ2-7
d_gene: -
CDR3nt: TGTGCCAGCTCACCCCGGGACGGCATACTCTACGAGCAGTACTTC
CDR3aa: CASSPRDGILYEQYF

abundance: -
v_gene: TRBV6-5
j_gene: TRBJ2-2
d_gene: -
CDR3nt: TGTGCCAGCAGTTACCCTGGCGGGGAGCTGTTTTTT
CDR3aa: CASSYPGGELFF

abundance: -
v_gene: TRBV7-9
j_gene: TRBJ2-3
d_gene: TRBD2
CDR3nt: TGTGCCAGCAGCCCGGGAGGGACGGGCTCGGGCACAGATACGCAGTATTTT
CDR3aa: CASSPGGTGSGTDTQYF

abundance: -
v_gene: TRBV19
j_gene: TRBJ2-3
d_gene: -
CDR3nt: TGTGCCAGTAGTCCATCTTTCTACCCGAGCACAGATACGCAGTATTTT
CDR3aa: CASSPSFYPSTDTQYF

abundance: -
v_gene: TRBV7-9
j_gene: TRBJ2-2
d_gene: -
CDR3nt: TGTGCCAGCAGCTTAGTCGAGAACACCGGGGAGCTGTTTTTT
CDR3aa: CASSLVENTGELFF

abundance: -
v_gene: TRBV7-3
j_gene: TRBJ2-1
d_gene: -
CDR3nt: TGTGCCAGCAGCTTATCAGGGGCGAACAATGAGCAGTTCTTC
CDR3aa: CASSLSGANNEQFF

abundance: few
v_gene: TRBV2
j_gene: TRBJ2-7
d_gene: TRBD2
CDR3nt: TGTGCCAGCAAAGTGAGGCTCGGACTAGCGGGGGGGCTCGAGCAGTACTTC
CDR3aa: CASKVRLGLAGGLEQYF

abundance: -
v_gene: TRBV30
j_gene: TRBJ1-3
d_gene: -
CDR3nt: TGTGCCTGGACGGGGTCTGGAAACACCATATATTTT
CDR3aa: CAWTGSGNTIYF

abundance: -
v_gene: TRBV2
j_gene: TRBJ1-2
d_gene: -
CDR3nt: TGTGCCAGCAGTGAAGAGAGGATCGGAGGGTATGGCTACACCTTC
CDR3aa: CASSEERIGGYGYTF

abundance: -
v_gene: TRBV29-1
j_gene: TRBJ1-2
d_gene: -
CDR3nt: TGCAGCGTTATATCTACCGGGGGCAATGGCTACACCTTC
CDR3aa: CSVISTGGNGYTF

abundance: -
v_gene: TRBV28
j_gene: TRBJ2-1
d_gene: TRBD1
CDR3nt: TGTGCCAGCAGCTTACCGGGACAGGGTCTGAATGAGCAGTTCTTC
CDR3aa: CASSLPGQGLNEQFF

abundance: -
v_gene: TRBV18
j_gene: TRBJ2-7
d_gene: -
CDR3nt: TGTGCCAGCTCACCGGGGAAGGACTACGAGCAGTACTTC
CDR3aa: CASSPGKDYEQYF

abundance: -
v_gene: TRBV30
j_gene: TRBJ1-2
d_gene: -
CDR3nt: TGTGCCTGGAGGGGTCGGGCTGGGGAGAACTATGGCTACACCTTC
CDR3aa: CAWRGRAGENYGYTF

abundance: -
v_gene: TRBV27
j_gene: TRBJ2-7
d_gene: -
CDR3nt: TGTGCCACCCGGGACTTCGCCTACGAGCAGTACTTC
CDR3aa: CATRDFAYEQYF

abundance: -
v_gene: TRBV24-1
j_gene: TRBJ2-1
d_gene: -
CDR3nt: TGTGCCACCAGTGATCTACTGGAGGGCCCTTATGCAAATGAGCAGTTCTTC
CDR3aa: CATSDLLEGPYANEQFF

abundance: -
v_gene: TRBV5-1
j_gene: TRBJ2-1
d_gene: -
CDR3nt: TGCGCCAGCAGCGAAGCGGCCAGCTCCTACAATGAGCAGTTCTTC
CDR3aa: CASSEAASSYNEQFF

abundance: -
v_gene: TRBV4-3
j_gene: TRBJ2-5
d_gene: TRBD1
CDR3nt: TGCGCCAGCAGCCAAGACGCTACAGGGGGCACCGAGACCCAGTACTTC
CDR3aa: CASSQDATGGTETQYF

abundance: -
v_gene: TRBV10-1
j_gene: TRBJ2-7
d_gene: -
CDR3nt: TGCGCCAGCAGTGAGCAGGGCTACGAGCAGTACTTC
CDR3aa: CASSEQGYEQYF

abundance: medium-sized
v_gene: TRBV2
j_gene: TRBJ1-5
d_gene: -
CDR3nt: TGTGCCAGCAGTGACGGGATTCCGTCCGGGTTGCCCCAGCATTTT
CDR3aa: CASSDGIPSGLPQHF

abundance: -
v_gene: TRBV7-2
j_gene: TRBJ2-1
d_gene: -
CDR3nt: TGTGCCAGCAGCCAGGGGCTGAGCTCCTACAATGAGCAGTTCTTC
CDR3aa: CASSQGLSSYNEQFF

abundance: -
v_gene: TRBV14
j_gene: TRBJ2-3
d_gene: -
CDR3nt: TGTGCCAGCAGCCAATATGGCTATGGTACGCAGTATTTT
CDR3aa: CASSQYGYGTQYF

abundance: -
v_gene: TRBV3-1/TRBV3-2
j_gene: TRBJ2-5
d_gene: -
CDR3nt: TGTGCCAGCAGCCCCCTGGGAGAGACCCAGTACTTC
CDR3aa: CASSPLGETQYF

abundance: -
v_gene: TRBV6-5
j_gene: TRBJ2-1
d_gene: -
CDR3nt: TGTGCCAGCAGACCCGGGGGTTTGTACAATGAGCAGTTCTTC
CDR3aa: CASRPGGLYNEQFF

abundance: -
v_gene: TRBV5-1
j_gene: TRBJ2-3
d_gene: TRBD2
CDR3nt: TGCGCCAGCAGCGTAGGGACTAGCGGGAACACAGATACGCAGTATTTT
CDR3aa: CASSVGTSGNTDTQYF

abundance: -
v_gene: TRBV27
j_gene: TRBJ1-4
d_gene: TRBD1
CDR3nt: TGTGCCAGCAGTGCCCAACGACAGGGGCCCAATGAAAAACTGTTTTTT
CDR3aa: CASSAQRQGPNEKLFF

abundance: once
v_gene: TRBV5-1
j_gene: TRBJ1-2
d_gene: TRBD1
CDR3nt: TGCGCCAGCAGCATCTCAGGGGGCTATGGCTACACCTTC
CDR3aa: CASSISGGYGYTF

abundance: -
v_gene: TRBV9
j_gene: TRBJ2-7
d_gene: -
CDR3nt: TGTGCCAGCAGCGAGCGGGACAGTCCCTACGAGCAGTACTTC
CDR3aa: CASSERDSPYEQYF

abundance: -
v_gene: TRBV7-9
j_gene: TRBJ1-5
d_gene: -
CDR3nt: TGTGCCAGCAGCTTAGAGGACAGCAATCAGCCCCAGCATTTT
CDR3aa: CASSLEDSNQPQHF

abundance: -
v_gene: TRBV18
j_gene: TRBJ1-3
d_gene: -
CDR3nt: TGTGCCAGCTCACCAGGCTACTCTGGAAACACCATATATTTT
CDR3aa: CASSPGYSGNTIYF

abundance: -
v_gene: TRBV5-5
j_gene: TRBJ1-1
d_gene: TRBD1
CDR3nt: TGTGCCAGCAGCACCCGACAGGGAGGCACTGAAGCTTTCTTT
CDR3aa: CASSTRQGGTEAFF

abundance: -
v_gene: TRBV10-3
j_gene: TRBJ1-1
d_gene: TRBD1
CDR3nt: TGTGCCACAGAAGGGACAGGGGGTACTGAAGCTTTCTTT
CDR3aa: CATEGTGGTEAFF

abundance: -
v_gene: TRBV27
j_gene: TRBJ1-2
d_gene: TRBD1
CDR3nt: TGTGCCAGCTGGGACAGCTCCCTCTATGGCTACACCTTC
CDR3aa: CASWDSSLYGYTF

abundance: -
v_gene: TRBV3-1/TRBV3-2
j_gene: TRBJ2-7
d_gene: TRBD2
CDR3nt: TGTGCCAGCAGCCAAAATAGCGGGAGGGGTTACGAGCAGTACTTC
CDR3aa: CASSQNSGRGYEQYF

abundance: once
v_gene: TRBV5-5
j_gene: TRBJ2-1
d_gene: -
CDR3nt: TGTGCCAGCAGCTTGGACCCCGCTGCAGTGTATGAGCAGTTCTTC
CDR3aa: CASSLDPAAVYEQFF

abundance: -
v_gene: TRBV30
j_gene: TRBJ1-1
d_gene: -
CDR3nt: TGTGCCTGGAGTGTAATGGCAGTGGGTGAAGCTTTCTTT
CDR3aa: CAWSVMAVGEAFF

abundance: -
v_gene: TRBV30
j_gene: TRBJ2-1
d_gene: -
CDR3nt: TGTGCCTGGAGTGTACGAACGGACAGCTCCTACAATGAGCAGTTCTTC
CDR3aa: CAWSVRTDSSYNEQFF

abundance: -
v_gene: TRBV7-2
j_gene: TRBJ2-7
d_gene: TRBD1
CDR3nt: TGTGCCAGCAGCTTAGCCGGGACAGGGAGCTACGAGCAGTACTTC
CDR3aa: CASSLAGTGSYEQYF

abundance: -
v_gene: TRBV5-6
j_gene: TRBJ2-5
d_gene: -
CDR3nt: TGTGCCAGCAGCGGGTACGCCTGGTCGGTGGAGACCCAGTACTTC
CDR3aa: CASSGYAWSVETQYF

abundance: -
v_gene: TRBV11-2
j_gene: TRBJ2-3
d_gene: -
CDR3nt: TGTGCCAGCAGCTTAGTTGGAGATACGCAGTATTTT
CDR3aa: CASSLVGDTQYF

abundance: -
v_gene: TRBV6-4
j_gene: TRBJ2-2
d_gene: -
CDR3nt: TGTGCCAGCAGTGAACTAGGGAACACCGGGGAGCTGTTTTTT
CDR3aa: CASSELGNTGELFF